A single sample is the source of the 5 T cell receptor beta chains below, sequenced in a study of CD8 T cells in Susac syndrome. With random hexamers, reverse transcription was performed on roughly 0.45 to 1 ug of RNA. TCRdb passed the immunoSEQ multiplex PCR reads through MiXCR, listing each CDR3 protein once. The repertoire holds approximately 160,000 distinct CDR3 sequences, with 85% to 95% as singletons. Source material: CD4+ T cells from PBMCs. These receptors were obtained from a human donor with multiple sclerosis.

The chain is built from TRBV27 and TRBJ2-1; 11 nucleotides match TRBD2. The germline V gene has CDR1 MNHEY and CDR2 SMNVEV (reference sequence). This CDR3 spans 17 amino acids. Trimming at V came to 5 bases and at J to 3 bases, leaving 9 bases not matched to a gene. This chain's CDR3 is CASSLGTSGTDYNEQFF. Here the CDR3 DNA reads TGTGCCAGCAGTCTCGGGACTAGCGGTACTGACTACAATGAGCAGTTCTTC.

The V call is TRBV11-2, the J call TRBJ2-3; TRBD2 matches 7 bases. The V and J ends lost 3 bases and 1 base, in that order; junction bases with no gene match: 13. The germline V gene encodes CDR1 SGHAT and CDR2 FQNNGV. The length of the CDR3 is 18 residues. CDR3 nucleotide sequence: TGTGCCAGCAGCTTTCTCCGTCTTAGCGGGCCTGGCACAGATACGCAGTATTTT. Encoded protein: CASSFLRLSGPGTDTQYF. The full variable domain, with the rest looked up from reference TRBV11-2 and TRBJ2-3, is EAGVAQSPRYKIIEKRQSVAFWCNPISGHATLYWYQQILGQGPKLLIQFQNNGVVDDSQLPKDRFSAERLKGVDSTLKIQPAKLEDSAVYLCASSFLRLSGPGTDTQYFGPGTRLTVL.

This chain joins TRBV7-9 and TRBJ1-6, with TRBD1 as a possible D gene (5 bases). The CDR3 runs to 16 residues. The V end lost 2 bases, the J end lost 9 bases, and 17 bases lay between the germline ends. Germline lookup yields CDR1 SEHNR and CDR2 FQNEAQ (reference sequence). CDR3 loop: CASSLPGGTYGSPLHF. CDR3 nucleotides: TGTGCCAGCAGCTTACCCGGGGGTACTTATGGTTCACCCCTCCACTTT.

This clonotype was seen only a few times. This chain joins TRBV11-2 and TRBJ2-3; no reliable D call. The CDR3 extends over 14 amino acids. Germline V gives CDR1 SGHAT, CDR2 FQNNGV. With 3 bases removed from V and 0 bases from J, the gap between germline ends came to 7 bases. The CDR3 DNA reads TGTGCCAGCAGCTTGGCCCCGAGCACAGATACGCAGTATTTT. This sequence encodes CASSLAPSTDTQYF. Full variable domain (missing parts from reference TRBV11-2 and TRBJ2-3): EAGVAQSPRYKIIEKRQSVAFWCNPISGHATLYWYQQILGQGPKLLIQFQNNGVVDDSQLPKDRFSAERLKGVDSTLKIQPAKLEDSAVYLCASSLAPSTDTQYFGPGTRLTVL.

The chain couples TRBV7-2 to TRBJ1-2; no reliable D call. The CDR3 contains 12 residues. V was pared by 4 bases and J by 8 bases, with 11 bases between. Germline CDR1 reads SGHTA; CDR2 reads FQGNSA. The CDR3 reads CASSSYAGGYTF. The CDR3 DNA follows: TGTGCCAGCAGCTCTTACGCGGGAGGCTACACCTTC.